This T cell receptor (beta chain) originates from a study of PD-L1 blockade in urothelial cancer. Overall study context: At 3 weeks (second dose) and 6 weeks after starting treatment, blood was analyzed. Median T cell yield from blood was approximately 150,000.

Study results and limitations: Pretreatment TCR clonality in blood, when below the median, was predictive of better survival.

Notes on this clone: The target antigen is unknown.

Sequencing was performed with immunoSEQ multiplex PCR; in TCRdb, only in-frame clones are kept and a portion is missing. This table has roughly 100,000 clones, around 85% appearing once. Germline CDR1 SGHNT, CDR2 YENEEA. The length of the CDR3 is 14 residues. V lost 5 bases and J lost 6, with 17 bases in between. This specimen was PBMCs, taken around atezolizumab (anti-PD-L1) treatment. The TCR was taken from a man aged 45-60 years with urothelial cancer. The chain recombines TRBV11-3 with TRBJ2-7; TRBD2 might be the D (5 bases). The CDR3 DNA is TGTGCCAGCAGCGCCTCGGGATCGGGTATCGAGCAGTACTTC. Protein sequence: CASSASGSGIEQYF.